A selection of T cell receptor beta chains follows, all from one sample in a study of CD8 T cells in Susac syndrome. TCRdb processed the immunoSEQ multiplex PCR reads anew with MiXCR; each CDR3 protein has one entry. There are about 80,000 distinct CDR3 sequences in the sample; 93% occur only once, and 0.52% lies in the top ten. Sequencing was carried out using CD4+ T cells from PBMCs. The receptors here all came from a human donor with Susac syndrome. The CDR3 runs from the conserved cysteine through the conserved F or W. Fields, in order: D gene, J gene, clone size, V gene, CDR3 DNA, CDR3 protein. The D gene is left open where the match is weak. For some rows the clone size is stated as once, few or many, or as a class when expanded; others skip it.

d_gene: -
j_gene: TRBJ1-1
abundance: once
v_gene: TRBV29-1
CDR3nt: TGCAGCGTTGAAGTACAGGGCGCTGAAGCTTTCTTT
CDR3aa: CSVEVQGAEAFF

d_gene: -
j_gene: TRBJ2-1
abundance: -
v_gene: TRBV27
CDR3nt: TGTGCCACCCGGACCCGATGGGCCCAACACAATGAGCAGTTCTTC
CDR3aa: CATRTRWAQHNEQFF

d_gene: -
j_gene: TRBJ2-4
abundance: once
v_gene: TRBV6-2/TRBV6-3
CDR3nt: TGTGCCAGCAGTTACCCACTTGTCGGGACGAATTTTGCCAAAAACATTCAGTACTTC
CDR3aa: CASSYPLVGTNFAKNIQYF

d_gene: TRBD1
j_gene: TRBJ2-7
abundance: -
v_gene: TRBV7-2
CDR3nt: TGTGCCAGCAGTCCCAGGTGGGACAGGGTAGGGTACGAGCAGTACTTC
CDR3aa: CASSPRWDRVGYEQYF

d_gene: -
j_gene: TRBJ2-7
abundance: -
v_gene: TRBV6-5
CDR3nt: TGTGCCAGCAGCCAAGGGCCCCACGAGCAGTACTTC
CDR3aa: CASSQGPHEQYF

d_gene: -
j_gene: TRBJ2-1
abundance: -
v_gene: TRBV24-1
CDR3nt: TGTGCCACCAGTGATCTTTTGATCTCAAGTAATGAGCAGTTCTTC
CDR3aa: CATSDLLISSNEQFF

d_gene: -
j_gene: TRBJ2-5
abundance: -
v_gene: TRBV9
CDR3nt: TGTGCCAGCAGCGTAGCCCTAGCGTCTACCAGGGAGACCCAGTACTTC
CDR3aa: CASSVALASTRETQYF

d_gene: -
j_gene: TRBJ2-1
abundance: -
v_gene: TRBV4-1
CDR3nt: TGCGCCAGCAGACGCATACCCACAGGAGAGCAGTTCTTC
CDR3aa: CASRRIPTGEQFF

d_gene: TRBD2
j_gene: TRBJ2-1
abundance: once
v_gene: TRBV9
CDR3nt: TGTGCCAGCAGCGTCCCCGGGACTAGGAGTGAGCAGTTCTTC
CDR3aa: CASSVPGTRSEQFF

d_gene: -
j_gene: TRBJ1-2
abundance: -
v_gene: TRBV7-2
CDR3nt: TGTGCCAGCAGCTTAGCAAAGACGACCTACACCTTC
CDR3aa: CASSLAKTTYTF

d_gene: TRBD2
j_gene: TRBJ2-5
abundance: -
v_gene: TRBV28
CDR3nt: TGTGCCAGCAGTTCCATAACTAGCGGGACCGAGACCCAGTACTTC
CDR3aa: CASSSITSGTETQYF

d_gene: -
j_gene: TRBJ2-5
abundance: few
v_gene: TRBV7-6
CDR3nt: TGTGCCAGCAGCCTACCCGACCGAGAGACCCAGTACTTC
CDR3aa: CASSLPDRETQYF

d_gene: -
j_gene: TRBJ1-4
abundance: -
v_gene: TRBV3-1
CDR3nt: TGCGCCAGCAGCCGATCTAATGAAAAACTGTTTTTT
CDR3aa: CASSRSNEKLFF

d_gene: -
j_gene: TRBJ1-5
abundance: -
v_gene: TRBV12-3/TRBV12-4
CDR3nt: TGTGCCAGCGGGCGCAATCAGCCCCAGCATTTT
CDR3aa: CASGRNQPQHF

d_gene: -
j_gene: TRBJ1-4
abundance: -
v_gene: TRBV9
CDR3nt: TGTGCCAGCAGCGTAGATGGTGGAACTAATGAAAAACTGTTTTTT
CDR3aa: CASSVDGGTNEKLFF

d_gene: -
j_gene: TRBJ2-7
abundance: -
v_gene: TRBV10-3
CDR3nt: TGTGCCATCACCCCTGGGGGCTACGAGCAGTACTTC
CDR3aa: CAITPGGYEQYF

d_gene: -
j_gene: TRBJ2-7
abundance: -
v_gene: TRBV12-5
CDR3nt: TGTGCTAGTGGCTTAAAGTTTTCTGGCGGCTCCTACGAGCAGTACTTC
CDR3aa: CASGLKFSGGSYEQYF

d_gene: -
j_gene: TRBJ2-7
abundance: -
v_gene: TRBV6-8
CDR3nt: TGTGCCAGCATAAACAGGGAGGTCCGCTACGAGCAGTACTTC
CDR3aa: CASINREVRYEQYF

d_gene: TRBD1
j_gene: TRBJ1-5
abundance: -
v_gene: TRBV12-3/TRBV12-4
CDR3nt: TGTGCCAGCAGTTTTGGTACAGGGGGCTATCAGCCCCAGCATTTT
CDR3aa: CASSFGTGGYQPQHF

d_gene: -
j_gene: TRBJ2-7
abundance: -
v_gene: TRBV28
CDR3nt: TGTGCCAGCAGTTTGACGGGAACCCTTGCATTTGGGGGCGAGCAGTACTTC
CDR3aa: CASSLTGTLAFGGEQYF

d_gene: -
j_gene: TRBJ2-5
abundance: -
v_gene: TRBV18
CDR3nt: TGTGCCAGCTCACCCGATATTCAAGAGACCCAGTACTTC
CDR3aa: CASSPDIQETQYF

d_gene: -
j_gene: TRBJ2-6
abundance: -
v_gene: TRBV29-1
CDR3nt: TGCAGCGTGATCCGCTCTGGGGCCAACGTCCTGACTTTC
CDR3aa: CSVIRSGANVLTF

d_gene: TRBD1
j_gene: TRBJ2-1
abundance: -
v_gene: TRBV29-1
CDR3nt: TGCAGCGTTGATAGCTGGACAGGGGTATACAATGAGCAGTTCTTC
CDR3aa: CSVDSWTGVYNEQFF

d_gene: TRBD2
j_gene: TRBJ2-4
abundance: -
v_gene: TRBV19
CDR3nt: TGTGCCAGTAGTATGTCCGGTGGAAGGGAGGGGATGGCCAAAAACATTCAGTACTTC
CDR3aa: CASSMSGGREGMAKNIQYF

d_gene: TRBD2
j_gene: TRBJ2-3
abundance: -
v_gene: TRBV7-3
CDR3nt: TGTGCCAGCAGCTTAAACAGCGGGAGGGATACGCAGTATTTT
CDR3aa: CASSLNSGRDTQYF

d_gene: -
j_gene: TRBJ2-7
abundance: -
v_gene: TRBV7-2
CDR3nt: TGTGCCAGCAGCCTCTGGGACCCTAGCCCTTTCGAGCAGTACTTC
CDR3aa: CASSLWDPSPFEQYF

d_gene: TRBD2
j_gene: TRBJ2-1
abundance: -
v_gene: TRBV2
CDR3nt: TGTGCCAGCAGTGGGACTAGCGGGGCCAATGAGCAGTTCTTC
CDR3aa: CASSGTSGANEQFF

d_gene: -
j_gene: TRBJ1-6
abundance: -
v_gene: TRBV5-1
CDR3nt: TGCGCCAGCAGCTTGCAGGACACACCAATCACCTCCTATAATTCACCCCTCCACTTT
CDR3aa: CASSLQDTPITSYNSPLHF

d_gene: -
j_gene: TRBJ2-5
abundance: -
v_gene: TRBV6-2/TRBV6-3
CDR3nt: TGTGCCAGCAGTTACTCGCAGGCGCCAGAGACCCAGTACTTC
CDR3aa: CASSYSQAPETQYF

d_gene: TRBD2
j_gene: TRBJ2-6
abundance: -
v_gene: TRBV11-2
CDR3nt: TGTGCCAGCAGCTTACCTCCGGGACTAGCGGGGGCAGGAGGGGCCAACGTCCTGACTTTC
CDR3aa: CASSLPPGLAGAGGANVLTF

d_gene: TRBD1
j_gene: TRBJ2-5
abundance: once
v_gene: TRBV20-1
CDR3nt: TGCAGTGCCGTCGGGACAGGGGCCCAAGAGACCCAGTACTTC
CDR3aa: CSAVGTGAQETQYF

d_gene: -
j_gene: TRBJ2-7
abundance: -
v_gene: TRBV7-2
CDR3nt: TGTGCCAGCAGATCACAACAGGGTCCCTACGAGCAGTACTTC
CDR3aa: CASRSQQGPYEQYF

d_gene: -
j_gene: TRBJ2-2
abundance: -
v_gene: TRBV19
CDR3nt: TGTGCCAGTAAAGCATGGGACACCGGGGAGCTGTTTTTT
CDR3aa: CASKAWDTGELFF

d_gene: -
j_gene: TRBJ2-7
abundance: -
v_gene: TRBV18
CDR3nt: TGTGCCAGCTCACCACTGGTATCCTACGAGCAGTACTTC
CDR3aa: CASSPLVSYEQYF

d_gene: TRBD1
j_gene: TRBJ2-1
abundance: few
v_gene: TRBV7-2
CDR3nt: TGTGCCAGCAGCGGAAACAGGGGGAACAATGAGCAGTTCTTC
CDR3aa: CASSGNRGNNEQFF

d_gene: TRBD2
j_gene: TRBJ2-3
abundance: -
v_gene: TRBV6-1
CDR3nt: TGTGCCAGCAGGGAGACTAGCGGGAGGGCTGGAGATACGCAGTATTTT
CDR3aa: CASRETSGRAGDTQYF

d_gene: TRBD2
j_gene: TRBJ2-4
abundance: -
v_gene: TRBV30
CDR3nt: TGTGCCTGGAGTGTACTGGGACTAGCGTCAGCCAAAAACATTCAGTACTTC
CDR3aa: CAWSVLGLASAKNIQYF

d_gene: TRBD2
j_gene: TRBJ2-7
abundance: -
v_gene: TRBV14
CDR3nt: TGTGCCAGCAGCCCCGGGGGGGCCACCTACTACGAGCAGTACTTC
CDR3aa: CASSPGGATYYEQYF

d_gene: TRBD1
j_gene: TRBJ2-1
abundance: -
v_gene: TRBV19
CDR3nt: TGTGCCAGTCAGAACAGGGGGGAGCAGTTCTTC
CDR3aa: CASQNRGEQFF

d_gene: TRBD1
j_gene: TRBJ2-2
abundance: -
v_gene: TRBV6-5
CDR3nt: TGTGCCAGCAGTCCGTATCAGGGGGCGTCCGGGGAGCTGTTTTTT
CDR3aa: CASSPYQGASGELFF

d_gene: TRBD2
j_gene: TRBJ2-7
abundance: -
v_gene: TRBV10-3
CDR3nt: TGTGCCATCGGGACTAGCGGATCCTACGAGCAGTACTTC
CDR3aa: CAIGTSGSYEQYF

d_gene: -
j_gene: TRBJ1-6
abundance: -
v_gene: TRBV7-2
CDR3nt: TGTGCCAGCAGCTTAGTAGGGCTAGGGCAATCACCCCTCCACTTT
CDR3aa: CASSLVGLGQSPLHF

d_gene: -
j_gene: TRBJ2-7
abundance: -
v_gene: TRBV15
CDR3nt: TGTGCCACCAGCCGGAAGGGTACCTACGAGCAGTACTTC
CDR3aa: CATSRKGTYEQYF